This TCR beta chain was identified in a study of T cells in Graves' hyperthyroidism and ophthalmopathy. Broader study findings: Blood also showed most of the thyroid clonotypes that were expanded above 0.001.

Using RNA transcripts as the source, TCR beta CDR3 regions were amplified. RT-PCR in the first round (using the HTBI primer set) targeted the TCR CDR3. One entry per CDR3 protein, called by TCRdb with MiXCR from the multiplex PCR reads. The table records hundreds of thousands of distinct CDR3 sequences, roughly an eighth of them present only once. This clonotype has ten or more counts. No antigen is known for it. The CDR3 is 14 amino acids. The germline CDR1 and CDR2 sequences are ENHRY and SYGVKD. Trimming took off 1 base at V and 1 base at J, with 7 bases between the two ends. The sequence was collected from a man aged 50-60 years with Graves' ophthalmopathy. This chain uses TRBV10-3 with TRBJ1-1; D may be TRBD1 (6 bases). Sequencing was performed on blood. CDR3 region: CAISELGANTEAFF. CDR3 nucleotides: TGTGCCATCAGTGAGTTGGGGGCGAACACTGAAGCTTTCTTT.